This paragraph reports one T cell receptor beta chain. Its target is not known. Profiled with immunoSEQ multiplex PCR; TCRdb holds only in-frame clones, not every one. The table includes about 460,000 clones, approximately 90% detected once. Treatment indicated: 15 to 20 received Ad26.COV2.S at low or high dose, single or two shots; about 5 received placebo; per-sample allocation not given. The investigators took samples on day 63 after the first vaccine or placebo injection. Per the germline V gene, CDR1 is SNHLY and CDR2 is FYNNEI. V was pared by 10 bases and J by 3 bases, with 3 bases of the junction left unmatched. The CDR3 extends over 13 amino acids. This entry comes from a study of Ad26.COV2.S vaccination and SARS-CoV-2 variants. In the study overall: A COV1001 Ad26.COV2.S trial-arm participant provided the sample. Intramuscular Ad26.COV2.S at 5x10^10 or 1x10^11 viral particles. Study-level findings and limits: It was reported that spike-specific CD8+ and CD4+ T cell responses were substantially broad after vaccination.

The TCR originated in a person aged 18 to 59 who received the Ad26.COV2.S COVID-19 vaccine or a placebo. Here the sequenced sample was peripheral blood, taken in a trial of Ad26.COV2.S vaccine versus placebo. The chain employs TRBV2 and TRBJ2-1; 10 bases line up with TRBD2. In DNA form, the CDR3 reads TGTGCCACTAGCGGGGGAAACTACAATGAGCAGTTCTTC. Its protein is CATSGGNYNEQFF.